A selection of T cell receptor beta chains follows, all from one sample in a study of T cell repertoires in cytomegalovirus infection. TCRdb ran MiXCR on the reads and lists one entry per CDR3 protein. The table records approximately 400,000 distinct CDR3 sequences, approximately 31% of them present only once. The sequencing input was PBMCs. These receptors were obtained from a human donor in good health (CMV status not recorded). Some clones in this sample may be carry-over from other donors' samples. CDR3s include the opening cysteine and the closing phenylalanine or tryptophan. The D gene is left open where the match is weak. Not every row has a clone size; where given, it reads once, few, many or a size class.

abundance	v_gene	d_gene	j_gene	CDR3aa	CDR3nt
many	TRBV12-3/TRBV12-4	-	TRBJ1-2	CASSKTANYGYTF	TGTGCCAGCAGCAAGACAGCAAACTATGGCTACACCTTC
-	TRBV20-1	-	TRBJ1-1	CSASAPGRRAEAFF	TGCAGTGCTAGTGCGCCAGGGAGGAGGGCTGAAGCTTTCTTT
few	TRBV7-6	-	TRBJ1-2	CASSLESPRDGYTF	TGTGCCAGCAGCTTAGAGAGCCCCCGGGATGGCTACACCTTC
-	TRBV6-5	-	TRBJ2-3	CASSSTYGHYSSTDTQYF	TGTGCCAGCAGTTCAACTTACGGACATTATAGTAGCACAGATACGCAGTATTTT
many	TRBV7-6	-	TRBJ1-1	CASSLGTGRNTEAFF	TGTGCCAGCAGTTTAGGTACAGGGAGGAACACTGAAGCTTTCTTT
few	TRBV11-2	-	TRBJ2-7	CASSLGVGRSSYEQYF	TGTGCCAGCAGCTTAGGGGTGGGGAGGAGCTCCTACGAGCAGTACTTC
-	TRBV28	-	TRBJ1-5	CASRWSGGNQPQHF	TGTGCCAGCCGGTGGTCGGGGGGCAATCAGCCCCAGCATTTT
-	TRBV14	-	TRBJ2-1	CASSQETGRNEQFF	TGTGCCAGCAGCCAAGAGACGGGGAGGAATGAGCAGTTCTTC
few	TRBV27	TRBD2	TRBJ2-3	CASSYGTSGPHTQYF	TGTGCCAGCAGTTATGGGACTAGCGGTCCCCATACGCAGTATTTT
-	TRBV18	-	TRBJ2-5	CASSPLSTPYQETQYF	TGTGCCAGCTCACCACTATCAACCCCGTACCAAGAGACCCAGTACTTC